The 9 T cell receptor beta chains below come from one sample, sequenced in a study of blood T cell repertoires in COVID-19 (dated by TCRdb to 2020 to 2022). The library was obtained by the immunoSEQ multiplex PCR assay. TCRdb limited this immuneACCESS table to in-frame rearrangements with V and J called. A share of clones is missing; checked studies link under half to unresolved V genes, and the rest is unexplained. The sample includes 180,000 or so clones, with around 81% observed a single time. The top ten constitute roughly 11% of the sample. Material: peripheral blood. These receptors all come from a woman aged 35 to 49 with COVID-19, enrolled during active disease.

The chain links TRBV28 to TRBJ2-1; the D gene is possibly TRBD2 (6 bases). CDR1 is MDHEN, CDR2 SYDVKM, per germline. The CDR3 contains 14 residues. The V gene lost 7 bases and the J gene lost 9 bases, with 19 bases spanning the gap. CDR3 loop: CASKILGLRREQFF. DNA for the CDR3: TGTGCCAGCAAAATATTGGGACTTCGCCGTGAGCAGTTCTTC.

This chain joins TRBV18 and TRBJ2-7; 9 positions match TRBD1. CDR3 length: 15 amino acids. V dropped 4 bases and J dropped 6; count of bases not matched to a gene: 10. Germline loops: CDR1 KGHSH, CDR2 LQKENI. The CDR3, as DNA: TGTGCCAGCTCACTTCAAGGACAGGGGTTCGGCGAGCAGTACTTC. As protein: CASSLQGQGFGEQYF.

This clone was seen once. V and J are TRBV29-1 and TRBJ1-1, with 9 bases fitting TRBD1. The germline V gene encodes CDR1 SQVTM and CDR2 ANQGSEA. This CDR3 contains 15 residues. V lost 3 bases to trimming and J lost 3 bases; unmatched junction nucleotides: 8. The CDR3 is CSVDVRDRAHTEAFF. The DNA of the CDR3 is TGCAGCGTTGACGTCCGGGACAGGGCTCACACTGAAGCTTTCTTT.

V usage is TRBV11-2 and J usage is TRBJ2-1, with a tentative D call TRBD1 (5 bases). The germline V gene has CDR1 SGHAT and CDR2 FQNNGV. V gave up 1 base and J gave up 2 bases, with 9 bases separating them. This CDR3 has 15 residues. The CDR3 sequence: CASSLVQGAYNEQFF. The DNA of the CDR3 is TGTGCCAGCAGCTTAGTTCAGGGTGCCTACAATGAGCAGTTCTTC.

The V and J genes are TRBV3-1 (or the pseudogene TRBV3-2) and TRBJ2-7, with D tentatively TRBD2 (5 bases). V lost 4 bases and J 7 bases, leaving 17 bases between the germline ends. The CDR3 totals 14 residues. Per the germline V gene, CDR1 is LGHDT and CDR2 is YNNKEL (reference sequence). The CDR3 reads CASSPLRVMGEQYF. CDR3 bases: TGTGCCAGCAGCCCCCTGCGGGTAATGGGGGAGCAGTACTTC.

V and J are TRBV9 and TRBJ2-1, with D maybe TRBD2 (6 bases). The germline V gene encodes CDR1 SGDLS and CDR2 YYNGEE. Trimming stripped 4 bases from V and 5 bases from J, with 16 bases between. The CDR3 contains 15 residues. The CDR3 protein is CASSPRVAVNNEQFF. The DNA of the CDR3 is TGTGCCAGCAGCCCCCGGGTAGCGGTTAACAATGAGCAGTTCTTC.

This clone was counted between two and nine times. V usage is TRBV6-1 and J usage is TRBJ1-1, with D unclear. Germline V gene data show CDR1 as MNHNS and CDR2 as SASEGT. The CDR3 totals 16 residues. Trimming took 3 bases from V and 3 from J, leaving 17 bases between them. As DNA, the CDR3 is TGTGCCAGCAGTGACGCACTCTTCTCGTTTTACACTGAAGCTTTCTTT. Protein sequence: CASSDALFSFYTEAFF.

The CDR3 loop is CASSQDTRTGELFF. Written as DNA, the CDR3 is TGTGCCAGCAGCCAAGACACCCGCACCGGGGAGCTGTTTTTT. The V gene is TRBV7-9, the J gene TRBJ2-2; D call uncertain. Germline V gene lookup returns CDR1 SEHNR and CDR2 FQNEAQ (reference sequence). The CDR3 is 14 amino acids. Trimming removed 5 bases at V and 4 bases at J, with 11 bases between.

The chain recombines TRBV27 with TRBJ1-2; D ambiguous. Between the trimmed V and J ends, which lost 6 bases and 2 bases, there was a span of 10 bases. The CDR3 extends over 13 amino acids. Germline V gene sequence: CDR1 MNHEY, CDR2 SMNVEV (reference sequence). As DNA, the CDR3 is TGTGCCAGCAGGCTCTCGGGGAACTATGGCTACACCTTC. Translated: CASRLSGNYGYTF.